Described below is a single TCR beta chain sequence and its context. The antigen this receptor binds is unknown. It has no much larger one-base neighbor in the sample; base qualities were not kept. The data are from a study of blood T cell repertoires in COVID-19 (TCRdb year 2020). Notes on the research overall: Collaborator samples came from the United States, Italy and Spain and covered acute and convalescent phases of COVID-19. The prospective study material was composed of cDNA or gDNA derived from T cells, B-cell-depleted T cells, or PBMCs. The dataset comprised deeply sampled blood TCRbeta repertoires from subjects exposed to, actively infected with, or recovered from COVID-19. The repertoires were released in a freely available public database intended as a resource for research on the immune response to SARS-CoV-2. Samples came from the ongoing ImmuneRACE study (first 160 participants) plus 1,254 subjects from 6 global collaborators. A de-identified subject ID, COVID-19 status, age in years and sex were almost always included in the sample metadata. Where available, HLA class I and class II types were taken from metadata supplied by the sample provider and were not determined by assay-based typing. Overall results and qualifications from the work: How much clinical and demographic metadata was included differed by source and by participant, and the metadata was provided uncurated.

The trim is 5 bases for V and 1 base for J, with a gap of 6 bases between the germline ends. The germline V gene (reference sequence) yields LNHDA for CDR1 and SQIVND for CDR2. Reading from cysteine to phenylalanine, the CDR3 counts 12 amino acids. The DNA shown is the 36-base CDR3, in frame from base 1. TCRbeta CDR3 regions were amplified from genomic DNA using the immunoSEQ Assay, a bias-controlled multiplex PCR. As for the original processing: Nucleated cell counts per sample were estimated from amplification of reference gene primers within the assay. To quantify the absolute abundance of each unique TCRbeta CDR3 rearrangement, sequence reads were collapsed and filtered. For each sample, productive Simpson clonality was calculated as the square root of Simpson's diversity index over productive rearrangements. The source is immuneACCESS, and TCRdb retained only in-frame sequences with V and J called. Part of the clones is not carried over; for the studies checked, unresolved V genes explain less than half of this, and the remainder is unexplained. That table is the source of V, J and clone size, and D and trimming were worked out from the DNA. This sample has 70,000 to 75,000 clones in its table, and around nine tenths of those were observed once. Together, the top ten hold 8% to 10% of the sample.

Each collaborating institution followed its own protocols to collect whole blood in K2EDTA tubes. For TCRbeta analysis, collaborators shipped samples in one of three forms: frozen whole blood, isolated PBMCs, or DNA extracted from either of those sample types. The chain is encoded by TRBV19 joined to TRBJ2-7; TRBD2 might be the D gene, on 5 matching bases. This receptor was obtained from a human donor in a cohort sampled during active COVID-19. Sequenced: peripheral blood. The DNA sequence is TGTGCCAGTAGTCCGGGGTCCTACGAGCAGTACTTC. It translates to CASSPGSYEQYF.